This TCR beta chain appears in the sequencing data of a study of blood T cell repertoires in COVID-19. About the study: Acute-phase and convalescent COVID-19 samples originated in the United States, Italy and Spain. The cDNA or gDNA used as material had been derived from T cells, B-cell-depleted T cells, or PBMCs.

Per the original data handling: Researchers report that nucleated cell counts were estimated from reference gene primer amplification. TCRdb keeps only in-frame clones here, not all; method: immunoSEQ multiplex PCR. That table is the source of V, J and clone size, and D and trimming were worked out from the DNA. The data hold some 130,000 clones, with about 79% observed a single time. The CDR3 runs to 12 residues. The ends were cut back, 4 bases at V and 8 bases at J, with 10 bases in the middle. Germline values: CDR1 SGHRS, CDR2 YFSETQ. Sequenced sample: peripheral blood. The gene calls are TRBV5-1 and TRBJ2-1; D remains unclear. The TCR was taken from a woman between 45 and 65 years old with acute or convalescent COVID-19. Here the CDR3 DNA reads TGCGCCAGCAGCGCTCCGGAGCATGAGCAGTTCTTC. Residues: CASSAPEHEQFF.